This entry is about one T cell receptor beta chain. The sample comes from a study of blood T cells in healthy people across ages. Combining a sample-barcoded 5' primer with a J-beta primer mix, a second PCR ran for roughly 7 to 11 cycles. TCRdb ran MiXCR on the 5' RACE reads and lists one entry per CDR3 protein. There are 550,000 to 750,000 distinct CDR3 sequences in the sample; over 20% occur only once, and approximately 3.6% lies in the top ten. There are 14 residues in the CDR3. Germline V gives CDR1 DFQATT, CDR2 SNEGSKA (reference sequence). The source is a man aged 70-80 years in good health. Sequencing used blood. This chain joins TRBV20-1 and TRBJ2-5, with 12 bases identical to TRBD2. Near its end, the DNA agrees better with TRBJ2-1, so the J call may be wrong. The CDR3 sequence is CSAFGLAGKNEQFF. DNA for the CDR3: TGCAGTGCCTTCGGACTAGCGGGAAAAAATGAGCAGTTCTTC.